This T cell receptor (beta chain) was documented in a study of T-cell reconstitution after alpha-beta-depleted transplantation in children. Preparation of the TCRbeta library was carried out with unique molecular identifiers. TCRdb processed the PCR reads anew with MiXCR; each CDR3 protein has one entry. The sample yields about 350,000 distinct CDR3 sequences, 13% seen once. This clonotype was obtained from a human donor who donated a stem cell graft to a child with Fanconi anemia. The sequencing used PBMCs, collected from the stem cell graft.

Here the CDR3 reads CASSPVQATNEKLFF. The CDR3, as DNA: TGTGCCAGCAGCCCGGTCCAGGCAACTAATGAAAAACTGTTTTTT. V usage is TRBV6-1 and J usage is TRBJ1-4; D uncertain. This CDR3 has 15 amino acids. Trimming removed 6 bases at V and 0 bases at J, with 11 bases between. CDR1 is MNHNS and CDR2 is SASEGT in the germline V gene.